A single sample gave rise to the 27 T cell receptor beta chains below, sequenced in a study of radiation and T cells in renal cell carcinoma. Sequencing used immunoSEQ multiplex PCR; TCRdb keeps in-frame clones, though not all of them. The sample has approximately 120,000 clones, approximately 82% seen once. Regarding time point: baseline pretreatment blood. Treatment described: 15 Gy SBRT to primary tumor, nephrectomy 4 weeks later. The source material was blood, sampled from a patient whose treatment included radiotherapy and nephrectomy. Receptors originate from a woman aged 60 to 75 with renal cell carcinoma.

The V call is TRBV18, the J call TRBJ2-1; 7 nucleotides agree with TRBD2. This CDR3 spans 13 amino acids. V was clipped by 3 bases and J by 10 bases; unmatched bases: 6. Germline V gene lookup returns CDR1 KGHSH and CDR2 LQKENI. The CDR3 region is CASSPREQGEQFF. The CDR3 DNA reads TGTGCCAGCTCACCGCGGGAGCAAGGCGAGCAGTTCTTC.

This chain joins TRBV7-9 and TRBJ2-3; no definite D call. The V and J ends lost 0 bases and 2 bases respectively, with 9 bases between them. This CDR3 spans 15 amino acids. Germline V gene data show CDR1 as SEHNR and CDR2 as FQNEAQ (reference sequence). The CDR3 region is CASSLAPGFTDTQYF. CDR3 sequence (DNA): TGTGCCAGCAGCTTAGCCCCCGGGTTCACAGATACGCAGTATTTT.

This CDR3 is CASSLSTSGRNEQFF. CDR3 in DNA: TGCGCCAGCAGTCTATCGACTAGCGGGAGGAATGAGCAGTTCTTC. The chain joins TRBV4-3 to TRBJ2-1; 13 bases line up with TRBD2. The CDR3 covers 15 residues. V lost 6 bases, J lost 7 bases, and 6 bases stayed unmatched. Looked up from germline, CDR1 is LGHNA and CDR2 is YSLEER.

The rearrangement joins TRBV6-1 to TRBJ2-3, with 8 positions matching TRBD1. Trimming cost V 2 bases and J 6 bases; bases outside gene matches: 16. The CDR3 runs 18 residues. Looked up from germline, CDR1 is MNHNS and CDR2 is SASEGT. CDR3 in DNA: TGTGCCAGCAGTGAAATTTCCCCCTCCTGGACAGGGCCCGATACGCAGTATTTT. Protein sequence: CASSEISPSWTGPDTQYF.

The J gene is TRBJ2-3, the V gene TRBV29-1; the D is unclear. Germline-derived CDR1 and CDR2 are SQVTM and ANQGSEA. The CDR3 has 11 residues. The V end was cut by 3 bases, the J end by 4 bases, with 5 bases between. CDR3 DNA: TGCAGCGTTGATATCGCAGATACGCAGTATTTT. Protein sequence: CSVDIADTQYF.

Written as DNA, the CDR3 is TGTGCCAGCAGTCCCTCTCATGGTAGTTTTTCGAACACCGGGGAGCTGTTTTTT. Translating it yields CASSPSHGSFSNTGELFF. The chain recombines TRBV28 with TRBJ2-2, with D unclear. The germline V and J ends were trimmed by 5 bases and 0 bases, with 19 bases remaining between them. The length of the CDR3 is 18 residues. Per the germline V gene, CDR1 is MDHEN and CDR2 is SYDVKM.

The CDR3 coding sequence is TGCAGCGTTGGGGGACCTGCAACCTATGGCTACACCTTC. Protein product: CSVGGPATYGYTF. The rearrangement uses TRBV29-1 and TRBJ1-2; D perhaps matches TRBD1 (5 bases). Germline-derived CDR1 and CDR2 are SQVTM and ANQGSEA. V gave up 4 bases and J gave up 4 bases, with 13 bases separating them. This CDR3 spans 13 amino acids. Based on the CDR3 plus reference TRBV29-1 and TRBJ1-2, the full variable domain is SAVISQKPSRDICQRGTSLTIQCQVDSQVTMMFWYRQQPGQSLTLIATANQGSEATYESGFVIDKFPISRPNLTFSTLTVSNMSPEDSSIYLCSVGGPATYGYTFGSGTRLTVV.

The J gene is TRBJ2-1, the V gene TRBV11-3; D is possibly TRBD1 (5 bases). CDR1 and CDR2 (germline): SGHNT, YENEEA. The CDR3 extends over 16 amino acids. The V end was cut by 0 bases, the J end by 5 bases, with 14 bases between. The CDR3 coding sequence is TGTGCCAGCAGCTTAGATTCAGGGCTTTCTCACAATGAGCAGTTCTTC. Translated, it gives CASSLDSGLSHNEQFF.

This chain links TRBV19 with TRBJ1-4; D is perhaps TRBD1 (6 bases). The germline CDR1 and CDR2 sequences are LNHDA and SQIVND (reference sequence). The CDR3 has 15 amino acids. Trimming pared 5 bases from V and 2 bases from J, leaving 12 bases between. CDR3 protein: CASSPRGWTNEKLFF. DNA of the CDR3: TGTGCCAGTAGTCCGAGGGGGTGGACTAATGAAAAACTGTTTTTT.

V gene TRBV27 combines with J gene TRBJ2-7; 9 bases align to TRBD1. J was trimmed by 6 bases and V by 6 bases; bases with no gene match: 15. The germline gives CDR1 MNHEY, CDR2 SMNVEV (reference sequence). The CDR3 is 16 residues long. CDR3 sequence: CASRALGGDREAEQYF. CDR3 sequence (DNA): TGTGCCAGCAGAGCGCTGGGAGGGGACAGGGAGGCCGAGCAGTACTTC.

This chain connects TRBV19 to TRBJ2-5, with D possibly matching TRBD2 (6 bases). The CDR3 is 12 amino acids. V was clipped by 3 bases and J by 5 bases, with 7 bases between them. Germline loops: CDR1 LNHDA, CDR2 SQIVND (reference sequence). CDR3 protein: CASSMAGETQYF. In DNA, the CDR3 is TGTGCCAGTAGTATGGCGGGGGAGACCCAGTACTTC.

This chain connects TRBV5-6 to TRBJ1-6; D call uncertain. Trimming stripped 0 bases from V and 4 bases from J, with 11 bases between. CDR3 length: 16 amino acids. Looked up from germline, CDR1 is SGHDT and CDR2 is YYEEEE. CDR3 loop: CASSLEQMGYNSPLHF. CDR3 bases: TGTGCCAGCAGCTTGGAACAAATGGGGTATAATTCACCCCTCCACTTT.

This rearrangement joins TRBV18 to TRBJ1-1; D is unresolved. Germline CDR1 and CDR2: KGHSH and LQKENI. The CDR3 is made up of 13 amino acids. Trimming took 0 bases from V and 3 from J, leaving 5 bases between them. The CDR3 is CASSPPAYTEAFF. The DNA for the CDR3 is TGTGCCAGCTCACCACCGGCTTACACTGAAGCTTTCTTT.

V gene TRBV15 combines with J gene TRBJ1-5, with TRBD1 matching over 7 bases. The CDR3 spans 16 residues. V trimming: 5 bases; J trimming: 2 bases; junction bases outside the gene matches: 9. Germline V gene lookup returns CDR1 LNHNV and CDR2 YYDKDF (reference sequence). The CDR3 sequence is CATSLGQLDRNQPQHF. Written as DNA, the CDR3 is TGTGCCACCAGCCTGGGACAGCTTGATCGCAATCAGCCCCAGCATTTT.

The chain couples TRBV19 to TRBJ1-1; TRBD1 matches 8 bases. The junction had 4 bases not matched to a gene; V was cut back by 3 bases and J by 1 base. This CDR3 spans 15 amino acids. Germline loops: CDR1 LNHDA, CDR2 SQIVND (reference sequence). The CDR3 is CASSMRDRRNTEAFF. The CDR3 region has the DNA TGTGCCAGTAGTATGCGGGACAGGAGGAACACTGAAGCTTTCTTT.

The chain carries TRBV7-9 and TRBJ1-5; 7 bases are a match to TRBD1. CDR3 length: 14 residues. Per germline, CDR1 SEHNR and CDR2 FQNEAQ (reference sequence). V dropped 2 bases and J dropped 5; count of bases not matched to a gene: 3. The CDR3: CASSLTGEDQPQHF. In DNA form, the CDR3 reads TGTGCCAGCAGCTTAACAGGGGAGGATCAGCCCCAGCATTTT.

In DNA form, the CDR3 reads TGTGCCAGCAGGCCGAGGGGGACCTACGAGCAGTACTTC. Encoded protein: CASRPRGTYEQYF. The rearrangement uses TRBV6-1 and TRBJ2-7; weak D call: TRBD1 (6 bases). Germline V gene data show CDR1 as MNHNS and CDR2 as SASEGT. Trimming cost V 6 bases and J 2 bases, with 11 bases left between them. The CDR3 runs to 13 residues.

The V call is TRBV30, the J call TRBJ1-5, with TRBD1 matching 10 bases. The CDR3 totals 15 residues. Per germline, CDR1 GTSNPN and CDR2 SVGIG (reference sequence). The V and J ends lost 6 bases and 2 bases, in that order; junction bases with no gene match: 7. This CDR3 is CACDKTGGGNQPQHF. The CDR3 nucleotides read TGTGCCTGTGACAAGACAGGGGGCGGCAATCAGCCCCAGCATTTT. Looking up the rest from reference TRBV30 and TRBJ1-5 gives the full variable domain: SQTIHQWPATLVQPVGSPLSLECTVEGTSNPNLYWYRQAAGRGLQLLFYSVGIGQISSEVPQNLSASRPQDRQFILSSKKLLLSDSGFYLCACDKTGGGNQPQHFGDGTRLSIL.

This chain links TRBV19 with TRBJ1-2; possible D gene TRBD1, 6 bases. The length of the CDR3 is 15 residues. Trimming removed 0 bases at V and 0 bases at J, with 8 bases between. Germline values: CDR1 LNHDA, CDR2 SQIVND (reference sequence). The CDR3, as DNA: TGTGCCAGTAGTATAGACGGGACATCTAACTATGGCTACACCTTC. Protein sequence: CASSIDGTSNYGYTF.

V usage is TRBV18 and J usage is TRBJ2-7; 10 bases line up with TRBD2. This CDR3 has 17 residues. V shed 1 base and J 6 bases; nucleotides not matched to a gene: 12. CDR1 is KGHSH, CDR2 LQKENI, per germline. The CDR3: CASSPRDSGRKASEQYF. The CDR3 coding sequence is TGTGCCAGCTCACCACGGGATAGCGGGAGGAAGGCCTCCGAGCAGTACTTC.

The chain employs TRBV2 and TRBJ2-5, with a weak D call TRBD1 (5 bases). V lost 6 bases and J lost 2, with 10 bases in between. Germline V gene data show CDR1 as SNHLY and CDR2 as FYNNEI. CDR3 size: 13 residues. The CDR3 spells CASRVQVQETQYF. CDR3 coding DNA: TGTGCCAGCAGAGTACAGGTTCAAGAGACCCAGTACTTC.

J is TRBJ1-1 and V is TRBV7-8, with D hard to call. The CDR3 has 15 amino acids. V shed 6 bases and J shed 3 bases, with 17 bases lying between them. The germline V gene encodes CDR1 SGHVS and CDR2 FQNEAQ. The CDR3 nucleotides are TGTGCCAGCAGGCACCGGCGGGTTCGGGACACTGAAGCTTTCTTT. Translating gives CASRHRRVRDTEAFF.

V is TRBV28 and J is TRBJ2-2; D ambiguous. Germline values: CDR1 MDHEN, CDR2 SYDVKM. The CDR3 is 13 residues long. Trimming cost V 2 bases and J 1 base, with 2 bases left between them. CDR3 DNA: TGTGCCAGCAGTTTAGGGAACACCGGGGAGCTGTTTTTT. The encoded protein is CASSLGNTGELFF.

There are a few counts of this clone. The rearrangement uses TRBV2 and TRBJ1-6; D may be TRBD1 (5 bases). Deletions cut 3 bases from V and 10 bases from J, with 13 bases between. Germline assignment: CDR1 SNHLY and CDR2 FYNNEI. This CDR3 is built from 14 residues. CDR3 in amino acids: CASSDGHGDSPLHF. CDR3 coding DNA: TGTGCCAGCAGTGACGGCCACGGGGACTCACCCCTCCACTTT.

The rearrangement uses TRBV7-9 and TRBJ2-5, with D perhaps TRBD2 (5 bases). V was clipped by 6 bases and J by 4 bases, with 21 bases between them. CDR1 SEHNR and CDR2 FQNEAQ come from the germline V gene (reference sequence). This CDR3 is built from 16 residues. As DNA, the CDR3 is TGTGCCAGCAGACCTGGACTCGAATTCTTGGGAGAGACCCAGTACTTC. Translating gives CASRPGLEFLGETQYF.

The rearrangement links TRBV19 to TRBJ1-5, with a weak D call TRBD1 (5 bases). CDR3 size: 15 residues. V shed 5 bases and J shed 0 bases, with 11 bases lying between them. Looked up from germline, CDR1 is LNHDA and CDR2 is SQIVND (reference sequence). The CDR3 sequence: CASSERGYSNQPQHF. The CDR3 DNA follows: TGTGCCAGTAGTGAGAGGGGTTATAGCAATCAGCCCCAGCATTTT.

The V and J genes are TRBV28 and TRBJ1-4, with D perhaps TRBD1 (6 bases). Germline V gene data show CDR1 as MDHEN and CDR2 as SYDVKM. The CDR3 covers 15 residues. Trimming took off 2 bases at V and 8 bases at J, with 15 bases between the two ends. CDR3 bases: TGTGCCAGCAGTTTACCAGGGACACACGCAGAAAAACTGTTTTTT. Translated: CASSLPGTHAEKLFF.